The next 26 T cell receptor beta chains were all read from a single sample in a study of T-cell reconstitution after alpha-beta-depleted transplantation in children. For TCRbeta, the library was prepared with unique molecular identifiers. In TCRdb, the PCR reads were re-called with MiXCR into one record per CDR3 protein. The sample holds fewer than 4,500 distinct CDR3 sequences, roughly 24% seen once. The sample was PBMCs, mostly from graft donor cells, taken 60 days after TCRalphabeta/CD19-depleted stem cell transplant. The receptors derive from a boy under three years old who had a stem cell transplant for acute myeloid leukemia, so the T cells may come from the graft donor.

In its sample, this clonotype ranks as medium-sized. The chain has TRBV21-1 and TRBJ2-1; TRBD2 is taken as the D call from the table, unchecked against the DNA. TRBV21-1 is annotated as a pseudogene. This CDR3 is 15 amino acids long. The CDR3 region has the DNA TGTGCCAGCAGCAGGGGGACTAGCGGGGGCGATGAGCAGTTCTTC. Residues: CASSRGTSGGDEQFF.

The V call is TRBV12-3 or TRBV12-4, the J call TRBJ1-5; D call uncertain. Trimming left V 5 bases short and J 4 bases short, with 6 bases between. The CDR3 spans 12 residues. The CDR3 coding sequence is TGTGCCAGCAGTGTGGGGAATCAGCCCCAGCATTTT. It specifies CASSVGNQPQHF.

This chain links TRBV3-1 with TRBJ1-5, with D uncertain. Germline V gene lookup returns CDR1 LGHDT and CDR2 YNNKEL (reference sequence). The V gene lost 0 bases and the J gene lost 0 bases, with 6 bases spanning the gap. CDR3 length: 15 residues. CDR3 bases: TGTGCCAGCAGCCAAGATATCGGTAGCAATCAGCCCCAGCATTTT. Translation: CASSQDIGSNQPQHF. The whole variable domain, remainder taken from reference TRBV3-1 and TRBJ1-5, is DTAVSQTPKYLVTQMGNDKSIKCEQNLGHDTMYWYKQDSKKFLKIMFSYNNKELIINETVPNRFSPKSPDKAHLNLHINSLELGDSAVYFCASSQDIGSNQPQHFGDGTRLSIL.

This clonotype was counted many times. The chain is built from TRBV5-8 and TRBJ2-1; D remains unclear. This CDR3 has 11 amino acids. The V end was cut by 3 bases, the J end by 7 bases, with 5 bases between. CDR1 is SGHTS and CDR2 is YDEGEE in the germline V gene. The CDR3 reads CASSSWNEQFF. CDR3 DNA: TGTGCCAGCAGCTCATGGAATGAGCAGTTCTTC.

This clonotype occurred many times. This chain links TRBV7-2 with TRBJ1-5; no definite D call. Trimming cost V 1 base and J 5 bases, with 9 bases left between them. The CDR3 has 14 residues. Germline V gene data show CDR1 as SGHTA and CDR2 as FQGNSA. Here the CDR3 DNA reads TGTGCCAGCAGCTTAGTGAGGCGGGATCAGCCCCAGCATTTT. Protein product: CASSLVRRDQPQHF.

Many counts were recorded for this clonotype. CDR3 nucleotides: TGTGCCAGCAGCGTCTGGGGGGCGAGCGCAGATACGCAGTATTTT. Translating gives CASSVWGASADTQYF. The chain carries TRBV9 and TRBJ2-3; D may be TRBD1 or TRBD2 (6 bases each). Deletions cut 2 bases from V and 4 bases from J, with 14 bases between. Germline V gene lookup returns CDR1 SGDLS and CDR2 YYNGEE. There are 15 residues in the CDR3.

The chain couples TRBV12-3 or TRBV12-4 to TRBJ1-1; D gene uncertain. The CDR3 spans 13 residues. V lost 2 bases, J lost 6 bases, and 10 bases lay in between. The CDR3 region is CASSLLAESEAFF. The CDR3 bases are TGTGCCAGCAGTTTACTTGCGGAATCTGAAGCTTTCTTT.

This clonotype has a handful of counts. The V gene is TRBV28, the J gene TRBJ2-5; D gene uncertain. V gave up 3 bases and J gave up 5 bases, with 4 bases separating them. The CDR3 has 11 amino acids. Germline loops: CDR1 MDHEN, CDR2 SYDVKM. Here the CDR3 DNA reads TGTGCCAGCAGTTTCGTGGAGACCCAGTACTTC. Translated: CASSFVETQYF.

This clonotype was seen repeatedly, ten times or more. The chain links TRBV7-9 to TRBJ1-1; D call uncertain. The V gene's germline CDR1 is SEHNR and CDR2 FQNEAQ (reference sequence). The CDR3 covers 15 residues. V lost 5 bases to trimming and J lost 7 bases, with 20 bases between them. The chain's CDR3 is CASSAPKGGLVEAFF. The CDR3 region has the DNA TGTGCCAGCAGCGCGCCAAAGGGAGGCCTCGTTGAAGCTTTCTTT.

This clonotype was detected many times. CDR3 sequence: CASSLELGELFF. DNA of the CDR3: TGTGCCAGCAGCTTGGAGCTAGGGGAGCTGTTTTTT. The gene calls are TRBV7-8 and TRBJ2-2; D is undetermined. V was cut by 3 bases and J by 8 bases, with 7 bases left in between. CDR3 size: 12 residues. CDR1 and CDR2 (germline): SGHVS, FQNEAQ.

At least ten counts were recorded for this clonotype. The gene calls are TRBV10-3 and TRBJ1-6; D is perhaps TRBD1 (5 bases). V lost 5 bases to trimming and J lost 7 bases, with 15 bases between them. The CDR3 has 15 residues. Germline CDR1 reads ENHRY; CDR2 reads SYGVKD. CDR3 bases: TGTGCCATCAGTCAACCCGGACGGGACAATTCACCCCTCCACTTT. This sequence encodes CAISQPGRDNSPLHF.

By sample share, this clonotype is medium-sized. The chain has TRBV5-1 and TRBJ2-2, with 10 bases identical to TRBD2. The germline CDR1 and CDR2 sequences are SGHRS and YFSETQ. V lost 0 bases to trimming and J lost 4 bases; unmatched junction nucleotides: 6. The length of the CDR3 is 17 residues. CDR3 sequence reads: CASSLADSGGITGELFF. Written as DNA, the CDR3 is TGCGCCAGCAGCTTGGCCGATAGCGGGGGGATCACCGGGGAGCTGTTTTTT.

The V call is TRBV24-1, the J call TRBJ2-1; D remains unclear. The CDR3 is 16 amino acids. Germline CDR1 reads KGHDR; CDR2 reads SFDVKD. Trimming pared 11 bases from V and 3 bases from J, leaving 22 bases between. The CDR3 loop is CARPGPIFPDYNEQFF. In DNA, the CDR3 is TGTGCCAGACCCGGGCCGATATTCCCAGACTACAATGAGCAGTTCTTC.

The genes are TRBV20-1 and TRBJ2-3, with 11 bases that match TRBD2. Germline assignment: CDR1 DFQATT and CDR2 SNEGSKA (reference sequence). J gave up 3 bases and V 6 bases, and 5 bases lay outside the gene matches. CDR3 length: 14 amino acids. CDR3 sequence (DNA): TGCAGTGCCGAAGTAGCGGGGGGGACAGATACGCAGTATTTT. Translating it yields CSAEVAGGTDTQYF.

This clonotype was seen ten or more times. The chain couples TRBV7-9 to TRBJ2-2, with TRBD1 matching over 7 bases. This CDR3 has 19 amino acids. Germline-derived CDR1 and CDR2 are SEHNR and FQNEAQ (reference sequence). Trimming at V came to 5 bases and at J to 1 base, leaving 16 bases not matched to a gene. This CDR3 is CASSHELEIGQENTGELFF. The CDR3 coding sequence is TGTGCCAGCAGCCACGAGCTAGAAATTGGACAGGAGAACACCGGGGAGCTGTTTTTT.

This clonotype is classed as medium-sized. The rearrangement joins TRBV29-1 to TRBJ2-5; 8 bases map to TRBD1. Germline loops: CDR1 SQVTM, CDR2 ANQGSEA. CDR3 length equals 13 residues. V shed 5 bases and J 5 bases; nucleotides not matched to a gene: 7. The CDR3 nucleotides are TGCAGCGTTAAGACAGGGGCTGGCGAGACCCAGTACTTC. Encoded protein: CSVKTGAGETQYF. The full variable domain, rest sourced from reference TRBV29-1 and TRBJ2-5, is SAVISQKPSRDICQRGTSLTIQCQVDSQVTMMFWYRQQPGQSLTLIATANQGSEATYESGFVIDKFPISRPNLTFSTLTVSNMSPEDSSIYLCSVKTGAGETQYFGPGTRLLVL.

This clonotype was counted at least ten times. The chain couples TRBV4-1 to TRBJ2-5; 11 nucleotides line up with TRBD2. The CDR3 covers 17 residues. The germline V gene has CDR1 MGHRA and CDR2 YSYEKL. V trimming: 5 bases; J trimming: 4 bases; junction bases outside the gene matches: 12. CDR3 amino acids: CASSFTSGTSGGETQYF. DNA for the CDR3: TGCGCCAGCAGCTTTACCTCCGGGACTAGCGGCGGAGAGACCCAGTACTTC.

This clonotype occurred many times. The rearrangement uses TRBV3-1 and TRBJ1-1, with D unclear. V was cut by 5 bases and J by 0 bases, with 16 bases left in between. Germline CDR1 is LGHDT and CDR2 is YNNKEL (reference sequence). The CDR3 totals 16 residues. CDR3 in DNA: TGTGCCAGCAGCAGATCTTGGCGGGTCATGAACACTGAAGCTTTCTTT. The encoded protein is CASSRSWRVMNTEAFF.

This clonotype was counted at least ten times. The V call is TRBV3-1, the J call TRBJ2-7, with 7 bases matching TRBD2. This CDR3 has 16 amino acids. V shed 0 bases and J 1 base; nucleotides not matched to a gene: 6. CDR1 is LGHDT, CDR2 YNNKEL, per germline (reference sequence). CDR3 residues: CASSQERQGLSYEQYV. CDR3 nucleotide sequence: TGTGCCAGCAGCCAAGAGAGGCAGGGACTATCCTACGAGCAGTACGTC.

There are a few counts of this clonotype. V is TRBV7-9 and J is TRBJ2-3; possibly TRBD1 or TRBD2 for D (5 bases each). Looked up from germline, CDR1 is SEHNR and CDR2 is FQNEAQ (reference sequence). V was cut by 7 bases and J by 2 bases, with 19 bases left in between. This CDR3 has 16 amino acids. CDR3 residues: CASTHLGPVHTDTQYF. The CDR3 nucleotides read TGTGCCAGCACTCATTTGGGACCGGTACACACAGATACGCAGTATTTT.

In its sample, this clonotype ranks as medium-sized. The chain is built from TRBV7-9 and TRBJ1-1; D gene unclear. This CDR3 has 12 residues. Germline CDR1 and CDR2: SEHNR and FQNEAQ (reference sequence). V was cut by 6 bases and J by 7 bases, with 12 bases left in between. In DNA form, the CDR3 reads TGTGCCAGCAGACCCGTGAACCTTGAAGCTTTCTTT. Its translation is CASRPVNLEAFF.

This clonotype came up many times. The chain links TRBV20-1 to TRBJ2-7, with D maybe TRBD2 (6 bases). Looked up from germline, CDR1 is DFQATT and CDR2 is SNEGSKA (reference sequence). The CDR3 is 11 residues long. CDR3 protein: CRGWRDYEQYV. The CDR3 DNA reads as TGCAGGGGTTGGAGGGACTACGAGCAGTACGTC.

This clonotype has a count of ten or more. V and J are TRBV29-1 and TRBJ2-2; D is unresolved. The CDR3 extends over 13 amino acids. V lost 2 bases, J lost 1 base, and 5 bases lay in between. The germline V gene has CDR1 SQVTM and CDR2 ANQGSEA. This chain's CDR3 is CSVETRNTGELFF. CDR3 sequence (DNA): TGCAGCGTTGAAACCAGGAACACCGGGGAGCTGTTTTTT.

This clonotype has at least ten counts. The chain carries TRBV7-9 and TRBJ2-5; D not resolved. Trimming stripped 3 bases from V and 2 bases from J, with 28 bases between. The germline V gene encodes CDR1 SEHNR and CDR2 FQNEAQ (reference sequence). CDR3 length: 20 residues. CDR3 nucleotide sequence: TGTGCCAGCAGCTTGCGAGGAAGCATTTGGCGAAGCTTATATCAAGAGACCCAGTACTTC. Encoded protein: CASSLRGSIWRSLYQETQYF.

This clonotype was recorded many times. The gene calls are TRBV12-3 or TRBV12-4 and TRBJ2-7; D not resolved. CDR3 length: 10 amino acids. The V and J ends lost 3 bases and 6 bases respectively, with 3 bases between them. CDR3 coding DNA: TGTGCCAGCAGTTTGGGCGAGCAGTACGTC. This encodes CASSLGEQYV.

The J gene is TRBJ2-7, the V gene TRBV28; D is possibly TRBD2 (7 bases). V was trimmed by 2 bases and J by 0 bases, leaving 17 bases between them. Germline CDR1 reads MDHEN; CDR2 reads SYDVKM. This CDR3 is built from 17 residues. Here the CDR3 reads CASSLVVGGQFSYEQYF. CDR3 in DNA: TGTGCCAGCAGTTTAGTGGTCGGGGGGCAATTCTCCTACGAGCAGTACTTC.